What follows describes a single T cell receptor beta chain. Its antigen is not identified. This entry comes from a study of T cell responses to AZD1222 COVID-19 vaccine. Findings of the study overall: Two doses of AZD1222 preceded a rise in Spike-specific TCR breadth and depth. Seropositive AZD1222 recipients at baseline numbered only six or seven. The repertoires were collected only after the peak T cell response. Most donors were white British, females outnumbered males, and clonal diversity was possibly underestimated.

Between the trimmed V and J ends, which lost 5 bases and 4 bases, there was a span of 17 bases. Germline V gene lookup returns CDR1 PRHDT and CDR2 FYEKMQ (reference sequence). This CDR3 is 16 amino acids long. Generated by immunoSEQ multiplex PCR, the TCRdb table keeps only in-frame clones and is missing some. The repertoire holds about 100,000 clones, with 85% to 90% as singletons. The receptor's source is an adult who received the AZD1222 COVID-19 vaccine. The rearrangement links TRBV13 to TRBJ2-2, with D perhaps matching TRBD1 (6 bases). The sample in question was peripheral blood, obtained 28 days after the second AZD1222 dose. The DNA for the CDR3 is TGTGCCAGCAGCCCATACCGGGACATCACCACCGGGGAGCTGTTTTTT. Protein sequence: CASSPYRDITTGELFF.